This record covers a single T cell receptor beta chain. This sample was taken from a study of shared clonotypes between healthy human individuals. J was trimmed by 6 bases and V by 2 bases; bases with no gene match: 12. Germline lookup yields CDR1 GTSNPN and CDR2 SVGIG (reference sequence). CDR3 length: 16 amino acids. A CD45RA-negative memory subset and a CD45RA+ naive subset were separated from the CD4+ cells. The assay was immunoSEQ multiplex PCR, and TCRdb's table has in-frame clones only and misses some. The table lists over a million clones, 70% to 80% of them singletons, with roughly 0.62% in the top ten.

This TCR was sampled from a young man in good health. Some clones in this sample may be carry-over from other donors' samples. Sequencing was carried out using memory CD4+ T cells from PBMCs. Noted subset: CD45RA-negative fraction. The chain combines TRBV30 with TRBJ2-3; 9 nucleotides line up with TRBD2. CDR3 residues: CAWSTGGREGPDTQYF. Written as DNA, the CDR3 is TGTGCCTGGAGTACCGGGGGGCGGGAGGGCCCGGATACGCAGTATTTT.